These 27 T cell receptor beta chains were all obtained from the same sample, sequenced in a study of CXCR3-negative and CXCR3-positive naive CD8 T cells. UMI-labeled 5' RACE yielded the TRB cDNA libraries. Following a re-call of the 5' RACE reads, TCRdb has one entry per CDR3 protein and lacks DNA. The record lists 70,000 to 100,000 distinct CDR3 sequences, of which the ten most abundant hold 1.1%. The sequencing input was naive CXCR3- CD8+ T cells from blood. Regarding subset: CD45RO-CCR7+CD27+CD95- naive CD8+ T cells lacking CXCR3 (TNR3-). The receptors shown here come from a human donor in good health. Some clones in this sample may be carry-over from other donors' samples.

This sequence joins TRBV7-8 and TRBJ2-7; TCRdb calls TRBD1, which cannot be checked without DNA. In germline, CDR1 is SGHVS, CDR2 FQNEAQ. CDR3 length: 14 amino acids. The CDR3 is CASSLGTGENEQYF.

The chain combines TRBV12-5 with TRBJ2-7; lacking DNA, the TRBD2 call made by TCRdb goes unchecked. The CDR3 is 14 amino acids. Germline CDR1 reads LGHNT; CDR2 reads FRNRAP. The chain's CDR3 is CARPGLASPYEQYF.

V gene TRBV10-3 combines with J gene TRBJ2-7; no DNA is available, so the TRBD1 call from TCRdb remains unchecked. This CDR3 is 14 amino acids long. Germline V CDR1 and CDR2: ENHRY, SYGVKD. Here the CDR3 reads CAISESTGASEQYF.

The chain links TRBV29-1 to TRBJ1-1. The germline V gene encodes CDR1 SQVTM and CDR2 ANQGSEA. The CDR3 is made up of 13 amino acids. CDR3 amino acids: CSVEGGQNTEAFF.

The rearrangement links TRBV27 to TRBJ1-1. This CDR3 has 16 residues. Germline CDR1 and CDR2: MNHEY and SMNVEV (reference sequence). CDR3 residues: CASSLSVRVINTEAFF.

The chain is built from TRBV11-3 and TRBJ2-3; checking the TCRdb D call of TRBD1 is not possible without DNA. Germline V CDR1 and CDR2: SGHNT, YENEEA. The CDR3 spans 17 residues. The chain's CDR3 is CASSSLRTGGTADTQYF.

The CDR3 is CASSQDFTYEQYF. This rearrangement joins TRBV3-1 to TRBJ2-7. CDR3 length equals 13 residues. The germline V gene has CDR1 LGHDT and CDR2 YNNKEL (reference sequence).

The rearrangement links TRBV10-1 to TRBJ2-3; TCRdb reports TRBD2, a call that lacks DNA to check it against. CDR1 is WNHNN and CDR2 is SYGVQD in the germline V gene (reference sequence). The CDR3 totals 14 residues. The CDR3 loop reads CASSESGSTDTQYF.

The rearrangement uses TRBV15 and TRBJ1-2; TCRdb names TRBD1, which stays unverified in the absence of DNA. Germline lookup yields CDR1 LNHNV and CDR2 YYDKDF (reference sequence). The CDR3 covers 14 residues. CDR3 loop: CATSSDRGAYGYTF.

CDR3 loop: CASSQEQGSSYEQYF. The chain has TRBV4-3 and TRBJ2-7; TCRdb reports TRBD1, a call that lacks DNA to check it against. CDR1 and CDR2 (germline): LGHNA, YSLEER. CDR3 length: 15 amino acids.

The J gene is TRBJ2-7, the V gene TRBV29-1. This CDR3 has 13 amino acids. Germline V CDR1 and CDR2: SQVTM, ANQGSEA. The CDR3 reads CSVVLETQYEQYF.

The V gene is TRBV10-3, the J gene TRBJ2-1; the TCRdb D gene call, TRBD1, has no DNA to confirm it. This CDR3 is built from 17 residues. Germline V gives CDR1 ENHRY, CDR2 SYGVKD. CDR3 sequence: CAISDPRQSTAYNEQFF.

The CDR3 here is CAGGRDSYEQYF. The gene calls are TRBV10-3 and TRBJ2-7; TCRdb lists TRBD2, though no DNA is available to test this call. The CDR3 sequence is 12 residues long. CDR1 is ENHRY, CDR2 SYGVKD, per germline.

This sequence joins TRBV4-1 and TRBJ2-5; TCRdb calls TRBD2, which cannot be checked without DNA. The CDR3 has 14 residues. CDR1 MGHRA and CDR2 YSYEKL come from the germline V gene. The CDR3 here is CASSPRGFQETQYF.

This CDR3 is CSATNGAGELFF. The rearrangement links TRBV20-1 to TRBJ2-2. CDR3 length: 12 amino acids. Germline CDR1 is DFQATT and CDR2 is SNEGSKA (reference sequence).

The V and J genes are TRBV7-2 and TRBJ2-3; with no DNA, the TCRdb D assignment of TRBD1 cannot be verified. Germline V gene sequence: CDR1 SGHTA, CDR2 FQGNSA. The CDR3 runs 15 residues. The CDR3 is CASSLVSGSQDTQYF.

This chain links TRBV12-3 or TRBV12-4 with TRBJ1-2; TCRdb's D call, TRBD1, is unchecked because there is no DNA. CDR3 length: 15 amino acids. The CDR3: CASSPDNTIYYGYTF.

V is TRBV11-1 and J is TRBJ1-1; without DNA, the TCRdb call of TRBD1 cannot be checked. Germline lookup yields CDR1 SGHAT and CDR2 FQDESV (reference sequence). The CDR3 runs 14 residues. CDR3 amino acids: CASSANDRGLEAFF.

The chain joins TRBV7-2 to TRBJ2-7; TCRdb names TRBD1, which stays unverified in the absence of DNA. There are 18 residues in the CDR3. CDR1 is SGHTA, CDR2 FQGNSA, per germline. The CDR3 sequence is CASSLVHVAGAPQYEQYF. The entire variable domain, with the rest obtained from reference TRBV7-2 and TRBJ2-7, is as follows: GAGVSQSPSNKVTEKGKDVELRCDPISGHTALYWYRQSLGQGLEFLIYFQGNSAPDKSGLPSDRFSAERTGGSVSTLTIQRTQQEDSAVYLCASSLVHVAGAPQYEQYFGPGTRLTVT.

The V and J genes are TRBV6-2 or TRBV6-3 and TRBJ1-3. Germline CDR1 MNHEY, CDR2 SVGEGT. The CDR3 covers 13 residues. The CDR3 here is CASVLASGNTIYF.

The chain is built from TRBV7-9 and TRBJ2-1; TCRdb's D call, TRBD2, is unchecked because there is no DNA. The CDR3 covers 15 residues. From germline, CDR1 is SEHNR and CDR2 FQNEAQ (reference sequence). CDR3 in amino acids: CASSLASGGLDEQFF. The whole variable domain, remainder taken from reference TRBV7-9 and TRBJ2-1, is DTGVSQNPRHKITKRGQNVTFRCDPISEHNRLYWYRQTLGQGPEFLTYFQNEAQLEKSRLLSDRFSAERPKGSFSTLEIQRTEQGDSAMYLCASSLASGGLDEQFFGPGTRLTVL.

V gene TRBV10-1 combines with J gene TRBJ2-2; lacking DNA, the TRBD2 call made by TCRdb goes unchecked. CDR3 size: 14 residues. CDR1 and CDR2 (germline): WNHNN, SYGVQD (reference sequence). The CDR3 sequence is CASSGTSGTGELFF.

The chain has TRBV12-3 or TRBV12-4 and TRBJ2-1; TCRdb selects TRBD2, and the lack of DNA leaves this call unchecked. This CDR3 comprises 12 residues. The CDR3 spells CASNRGGDEQFF.

This chain uses TRBV6-5 with TRBJ2-7; the TRBD1 assignment by TCRdb is unverifiable without DNA. Germline loops: CDR1 MNHEY, CDR2 SVGAGI. The CDR3 consists of 15 residues. CDR3 protein: CASSLTGTTAIEQYF.

The V and J genes are TRBV28 and TRBJ1-5. Germline V gene lookup returns CDR1 MDHEN and CDR2 SYDVKM. This CDR3 has 14 amino acids. The CDR3 loop is CASSTAAANQPQHF. The full variable domain, completed using reference TRBV28 and TRBJ1-5, is DVKVTQSSRYLVKRTGEKVFLECVQDMDHENMFWYRQDPGLGLRLIYFSYDVKMKEKGDIPEGYSVSREKKERFSLILESASTNQTSMYLCASSTAAANQPQHFGDGTRLSIL.

The rearrangement links TRBV5-5 to TRBJ2-7. Per the germline V gene, CDR1 is SGHKS and CDR2 is YYEKEE (reference sequence). This CDR3 contains 16 residues. CDR3 in amino acids: CASSSGTSTGSYEQYF. Filled out from reference TRBV5-5 and TRBJ2-7, the complete variable domain reads DAGVTQSPTHLIKTRGQQVTLRCSPISGHKSVSWYQQVLGQGPQFIFQYYEKEERGRGNFPDRFSARQFPNYSSELNVNALLLGDSALYLCASSSGTSTGSYEQYFGPGTRLTVT.

The rearrangement joins TRBV29-1 to TRBJ1-4; TCRdb names TRBD1, which stays unverified in the absence of DNA. The germline gives CDR1 SQVTM, CDR2 ANQGSEA. The CDR3 runs to 13 residues. The CDR3 is CSVLGQGHEKLFF.